This TCR beta chain is from a study of blood T cell repertoires in COVID-19. Overall study: The origin of the acute and convalescent COVID-19 samples was the United States, Italy and Spain.

The length of the CDR3 is 12 residues. V dropped 6 bases and J dropped 8; count of bases not matched to a gene: 6. Germline V gene lookup returns CDR1 LNHDA and CDR2 SQIVND (reference sequence). This clone is a singleton in its sample. The method was immunoSEQ multiplex PCR; TCRdb's version includes in-frame clones alone and lacks a portion of them. The sample shows 140,000 or so clones, around 80% of them seen only once. Sequenced: peripheral blood. The clonotype was recovered from a man aged 55 to 70 with acute or convalescent COVID-19. The chain combines TRBV19 with TRBJ1-2; 7 bases are shared with TRBD1. DNA of the CDR3: TGTGCCAGTAGAGACAGGGACCGGGGCTACACCTTC. Its protein product is CASRDRDRGYTF.